These 19 T cell receptor beta chains were sequenced from one sample in a study of cytomegalovirus exposure and HLA in healthy donors. It was with 60 Vbeta and 13 Jbeta primers that the PCR ran. The assay was immunoSEQ multiplex PCR, and TCRdb's table has in-frame clones only and misses some. The data hold approximately 86,000 clones, with about 85% observed a single time. Material: PBMCs. These receptors all come from a man aged 35 to 55 in good health and CMV-seropositive.

The rearrangement links TRBV11-2 to TRBJ2-3; the D is unclear. CDR1 is SGHAT and CDR2 is FQNNGV in the germline V gene. V dropped 3 bases and J dropped 1 base, with 8 bases sitting between them. CDR3 length: 14 residues. CDR3 sequence reads: CASSLGSRTDTQYF. The CDR3 region has the DNA TGTGCCAGCAGCTTGGGCTCTCGCACAGATACGCAGTATTTT. Combining the CDR3 with reference TRBV11-2 and TRBJ2-3 gives the whole variable domain EAGVAQSPRYKIIEKRQSVAFWCNPISGHATLYWYQQILGQGPKLLIQFQNNGVVDDSQLPKDRFSAERLKGVDSTLKIQPAKLEDSAVYLCASSLGSRTDTQYFGPGTRLTVL.

The chain has TRBV4-1 and TRBJ1-4; unclear D gene. CDR3 size: 17 residues. With 0 bases removed from V and 0 bases from J, the gap between germline ends came to 11 bases. Germline V gene sequence: CDR1 MGHRA, CDR2 YSYEKL. CDR3 nucleotide sequence: TGCGCCAGCAGCCAAGAGGGCGGGGTCGCAACTAATGAAAAACTGTTTTTT. Its translation: CASSQEGGVATNEKLFF.

V and J are TRBV5-1 and TRBJ2-3, with TRBD1 identical over 9 bases. The CDR3 length is 14 residues. In germline, CDR1 is SGHRS, CDR2 YFSETQ. The V gene end was trimmed by 4 bases and the J gene end by 6 bases; junction bases not matched to a gene: 6. CDR3 in amino acids: CASSPRTGADTQYF. The CDR3 coding sequence is TGCGCCAGCAGCCCTAGGACAGGGGCGGATACGCAGTATTTT. Combining the CDR3 with reference TRBV5-1 and TRBJ2-3 gives the whole variable domain KAGVTQTPRYLIKTRGQQVTLSCSPISGHRSVSWYQQTPGQGLQFLFEYFSETQRNKGNFPGRFSGRQFSNSRSEMNVSTLELGDSALYLCASSPRTGADTQYFGPGTRLTVL.

This rearrangement joins TRBV28 to TRBJ2-5; 7 nucleotides match TRBD2. V lost 4 bases to trimming and J lost 0 bases; unmatched junction nucleotides: 8. In germline, CDR1 is MDHEN, CDR2 SYDVKM. The CDR3 consists of 16 residues. CDR3 in amino acids: CASSSSGGPYQETQYF. The CDR3, as DNA: TGTGCCAGCAGTTCGTCGGGGGGTCCTTACCAAGAGACCCAGTACTTC.

V gene TRBV2 combines with J gene TRBJ2-2, with TRBD1 identical over 9 bases. Germline V lookup: CDR1 SNHLY, CDR2 FYNNEI. Unmatched junction bases numbered 5, after V lost 5 bases and J lost 7 bases. This CDR3 contains 14 residues. CDR3 in DNA: TGTGCCAGCAGTATGGACAGGGGAGGCGGGGAGCTGTTTTTT. This codes for CASSMDRGGGELFF. Supplemented by reference TRBV2 and TRBJ2-2, the full variable domain reads EPEVTQTPSHQVTQMGQEVILRCVPISNHLYFYWYRQILGQKVEFLVSFYNNEISEKSEIFDDQFSVERPDGSNFTLKIRSTKLEDSAMYFCASSMDRGGGELFFGEGSRLTVL.

The chain uses TRBV5-6 and TRBJ1-2, with 7 bases aligning to TRBD1. The CDR3 contains 18 residues. The V and J ends lost 4 bases and 4 bases, in that order; junction bases with no gene match: 19. Looked up from germline, CDR1 is SGHDT and CDR2 is YYEEEE. CDR3 bases: TGTGCCAGCAGCCCGGGACAGCCGACTTTCATTTTCCGCTATGGCTACACCTTC. It yields the protein CASSPGQPTFIFRYGYTF.

The chain joins TRBV2 to TRBJ1-2; D gene uncertain. V lost 5 bases, J lost 7 bases, and 11 bases lay in between. Germline assignment: CDR1 SNHLY and CDR2 FYNNEI. The CDR3 has 12 amino acids. This CDR3 is CASSPRFGGYTF. For the CDR3, the DNA is TGTGCCAGCAGTCCTCGCTTCGGTGGCTACACCTTC.

Points on this clone: Germline is not matched at one junction end, which may reflect a read error. V is TRBV7-9 and J is TRBJ1-4, with unresolved D. Germline CDR1 reads SEHNR; CDR2 reads FQNEAQ (reference sequence). The CDR3 is made up of 12 amino acids. CDR3 bases: TGTTCCAGCAGCTTAAACGAGAGGGCACTGTTTTTT. Its protein is CSSSLNERALFF.

V is TRBV19 and J is TRBJ2-7; 9 bases align to TRBD1. CDR3 size: 13 residues. J was trimmed by 3 bases and V by 6 bases; bases with no gene match: 3. Germline V gene lookup returns CDR1 LNHDA and CDR2 SQIVND (reference sequence). The CDR3 protein is CASSGQGNYEQYF. The CDR3 DNA sequence: TGTGCCAGTAGCGGACAGGGGAACTACGAGCAGTACTTC. Supplemented by reference TRBV19 and TRBJ2-7, the full variable domain reads DGGITQSPKYLFRKEGQNVTLSCEQNLNHDAMYWYRQDPGQGLRLIYYSQIVNDFQKGDIAEGYSVSREKKESFPLTVTSAQKNPTAFYLCASSGQGNYEQYFGPGTRLTVT.

The rearrangement joins TRBV6-7 to TRBJ2-7; the match to TRBD1 covers 7 bases. TRBV6-7 is known as an ORF, though its function is uncertain. There are 14 residues in the CDR3. After removal of 6 bases from V and 4 bases from J, the junction contained 9 bases not matched to a gene. In nucleotides, the CDR3 is TGTGCCAGCAGGAGACCGGGACAGTTGTACGAGCAGTACTTC. This codes for CASRRPGQLYEQYF.

This chain links TRBV14 with TRBJ1-6, with a tentative D call TRBD1 (5 bases). The germline V gene encodes CDR1 SGHDN and CDR2 FVKESK. This CDR3 is built from 15 residues. V lost 0 bases and J lost 9, with 12 bases in between. The CDR3, as DNA: TGTGCCAGCAGCCAAGATCAAGGGGATCCTTCACCCCTCCACTTT. Protein: CASSQDQGDPSPLHF.

Regarding this clone: The same CDR3 arises from other DNA sequences in this sample as well. The V gene is TRBV7-6, the J gene TRBJ2-7; 10 bases agree with TRBD1. The CDR3 contains 14 residues. The germline V gene has CDR1 SGHVS and CDR2 FNYEAQ. Losses at the gene ends were 5 bases for V and 2 bases for J; bases not matched to a gene: 3. Here the CDR3 reads CASSPGQGAYEQYF. The CDR3 DNA reads TGTGCCAGCAGCCCAGGACAGGGGGCCTACGAGCAGTACTTC. The variable domain in full, with the rest retrieved from reference TRBV7-6 and TRBJ2-7, is GAGVSQSPRYKVTKRGQDVALRCDPISGHVSLYWYRQALGQGPEFLTYFNYEAQQDKSGLPNDRFSAERPEGSISTLTIQRTEQRDSAMYRCASSPGQGAYEQYFGPGTRLTVT.

The CDR3 protein is CASSLAVGGLAKNIQYF. As DNA, the CDR3 is TGTGCCAGCAGCTTAGCAGTGGGGGGGCTAGCCAAAAACATTCAGTACTTC. The chain recombines TRBV7-2 with TRBJ2-4, with D perhaps matching TRBD2 (7 bases). From germline, CDR1 is SGHTA and CDR2 FQGNSA. The CDR3 runs 17 residues. V shed 0 bases and J shed 0 bases, with 12 bases lying between them.

This rearrangement joins TRBV30 to TRBJ1-4, with a tentative D call TRBD1 (5 bases). The CDR3 contains 13 residues. Germline lookup yields CDR1 GTSNPN and CDR2 SVGIG (reference sequence). V was shortened by 5 bases and J by 7 bases, with 14 bases between the two germline ends. The CDR3 is CAWALERGEKLFF. The CDR3, as DNA: TGTGCCTGGGCCCTCGAAAGGGGTGAAAAACTGTTTTTT.

V is TRBV19 and J is TRBJ2-3, with unresolved D. Germline CDR1 LNHDA, CDR2 SQIVND (reference sequence). Trimming shortened V by 5 bases and J by 2 bases, and 11 bases separated the two germline ends. The CDR3 is 14 amino acids. CDR3 sequence reads: CASSPSTVTDTQYF. For the CDR3, the DNA is TGTGCCAGTAGTCCGAGTACTGTCACAGATACGCAGTATTTT.

The chain recombines TRBV5-4 with TRBJ1-2, with a tentative D call TRBD1 (5 bases). The V end was cut by 1 base, the J end by 3 bases, with 10 bases between. The CDR3 covers 14 residues. CDR1 is SGHNT, CDR2 YYREEE, per germline (reference sequence). The CDR3 here is CASSLSWGDYGYTF. The CDR3 DNA sequence: TGTGCCAGCAGCTTGTCCTGGGGCGACTATGGCTACACCTTC.

This chain links TRBV6-5 with TRBJ1-1, with 7 positions matching TRBD1. The CDR3 has 14 amino acids. V lost 6 bases to trimming and J lost 5 bases; unmatched junction nucleotides: 9. CDR1 MNHEY and CDR2 SVGAGI come from the germline V gene. The CDR3: CASRPRGRGTEAFF. The CDR3 DNA sequence: TGTGCCAGCAGACCTAGGGGGCGCGGGACTGAAGCTTTCTTT.

This chain links TRBV10-3 with TRBJ2-5; TRBD1 might be the D (5 bases). V shed 4 bases and J shed 4 bases, with 10 bases lying between them. Germline V lookup: CDR1 ENHRY, CDR2 SYGVKD. CDR3 length: 13 residues. Written as DNA, the CDR3 is TGTGCCATCAGTGCCCAGGGTAGAGAGACCCAGTACTTC. It encodes CAISAQGRETQYF.

The chain is built from TRBV2 and TRBJ2-1, with D possibly matching TRBD2 (6 bases). Germline CDR1 reads SNHLY; CDR2 reads FYNNEI. CDR3 length: 14 amino acids. V lost 4 bases and J 5 bases, leaving 12 bases between the germline ends. CDR3 region: CASSVGLTNNEQFF. CDR3 sequence (DNA): TGTGCCAGCAGTGTGGGACTCACAAACAATGAGCAGTTCTTC.